The sequence of this T cell receptor (beta chain) was determined in a study of cytomegalovirus exposure and HLA in healthy donors. Per germline, CDR1 MNHEY and CDR2 SMNVEV (reference sequence). This CDR3 spans 16 amino acids. With 2 bases clipped from V and 3 bases from J, the junction kept 8 bases outside the gene matches. This clone was recorded a few times. A multiplex PCR was run with 60 Vbeta primers and 13 Jbeta primers. Some clones are missing from TCRdb's copy, which holds only in-frame ones; the method was immunoSEQ multiplex PCR. The profile covers about 170,000 clones, with roughly 82% appearing a single time and almost 3% taken by the ten largest.

This clonotype was obtained from a woman in her forties or fifties in good health and CMV-seropositive. The rearrangement uses TRBV27 and TRBJ2-7; TRBD1 matches 9 bases. Sequences were obtained from PBMCs. The CDR3 sequence is CASSLKSGTGIYEQYF. DNA of the CDR3: TGTGCCAGCAGTTTAAAATCCGGGACAGGGATCTACGAGCAGTACTTC.